This T cell receptor beta chain is drawn from a study of cytomegalovirus exposure and HLA in healthy donors. Trimming pared 2 bases from V and 2 bases from J, leaving 12 bases between. The germline CDR1 and CDR2 sequences are SGHTA and FQGNSA. This CDR3 contains 15 residues. Worth noting for this clone: The antigen is unknown.

PCR used 60 Vbeta primers and 13 Jbeta primers. Methods used by the authors: An analysis that came later counted roughly 87 million unique TCR beta chains, approximately 10 million shared. Clones were read by immunoSEQ multiplex PCR, and TCRdb kept only the in-frame ones, dropping some. D and trimming come from the DNA, and the V and J calls and clone size come from that table. This sample's table has some 76,000 clones. The study, taken as a whole, reports: Some V segments could not be told apart, so they were left out, TRBV6-2 and TRBV6-3 among them. Reports described diagnosis of cytomegalovirus status by the classifier as highly specific and sensitive. Most of the TCR beta V segments (in an earlier analysis) were productive either about 87% or about 30% of the time.

The genes are TRBV7-2 and TRBJ2-5, with D possibly being TRBD2 (6 bases). Sequencing was performed on PBMCs. This sequence originates from a man between 35 and 55 years old in good health and CMV-seronegative. DNA for the CDR3: TGTGCCAGCAGCTTAAGATTCGGGGGACAAGAGACCCAGTACTTC. Its protein is CASSLRFGGQETQYF.